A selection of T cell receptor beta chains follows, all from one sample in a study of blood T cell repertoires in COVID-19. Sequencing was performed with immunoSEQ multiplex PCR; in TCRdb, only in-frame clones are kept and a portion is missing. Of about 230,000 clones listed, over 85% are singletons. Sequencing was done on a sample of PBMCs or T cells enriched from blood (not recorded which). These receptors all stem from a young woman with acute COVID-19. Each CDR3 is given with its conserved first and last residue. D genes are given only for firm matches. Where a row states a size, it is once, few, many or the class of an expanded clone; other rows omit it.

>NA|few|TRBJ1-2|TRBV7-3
TGTGCCAGCAGCTCGATTACGGGGGGGACGAGCTACACCTTC
CASSSITGGTSYTF
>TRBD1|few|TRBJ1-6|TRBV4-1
TGCGCCAGCAGCCAACCAAAGGACAGGGTAGGATCACCCCTCCACTTT
CASSQPKDRVGSPLHF
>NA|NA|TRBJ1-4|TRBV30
TGTGCCTCTTCAGGCGCAGGAGGGGGGGAAACTAATGAAAAACTGTTTTTT
CASSGAGGGETNEKLFF
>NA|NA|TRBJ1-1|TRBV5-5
TGTGCCAGCAGTTCCTCGCAGGGCTTACGGGTGAACACTGAAGCTTTCTTT
CASSSSQGLRVNTEAFF
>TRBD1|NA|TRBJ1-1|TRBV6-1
TGTGCCAGCAGTGATGGGACAGCGACCAACACTGAAGCTTTCTTT
CASSDGTATNTEAFF
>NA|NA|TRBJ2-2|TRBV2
TGTGCCAGCAGTCCCCCCGGGGTCGCCGGGGAGCTGTTTTTT
CASSPPGVAGELFF
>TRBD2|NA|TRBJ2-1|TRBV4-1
TGCGCCAGCAGCCAAGGGCCTCGGGGGGGTGCCGTATATGAGCAGTTCTTC
CASSQGPRGGAVYEQFF
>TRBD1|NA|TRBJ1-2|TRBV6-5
TGTGCCAGCAAATCGGACAGGGGCATTTATGGCTACACCTTC
CASKSDRGIYGYTF
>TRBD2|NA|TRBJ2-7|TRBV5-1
TGCGCCAGCAGCCCCGGACTAGCGGGGGAGGAGCAGTACTTC
CASSPGLAGEEQYF
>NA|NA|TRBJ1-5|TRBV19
TGTGCCAGTAGAGCCGCTTGGAGTCAGCCCCAGCATTTT
CASRAAWSQPQHF
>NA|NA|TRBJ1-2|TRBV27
TGTGCCAGCAGTGAACAGGGATTCTATGGCTACACCTTC
CASSEQGFYGYTF
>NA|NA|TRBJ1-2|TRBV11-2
TGTGCCAGCAGCTCTTATACAGGAGAACGGGGCTACACCTTC
CASSSYTGERGYTF
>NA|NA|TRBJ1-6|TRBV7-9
TGTGCCAGCAGCTCTAGCCCGATAAGTGGTTCACCCCTCCACTTT
CASSSSPISGSPLHF
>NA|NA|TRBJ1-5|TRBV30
TGTGCCTGGAATAGGGGGGGGGATCAGCCCCAGCATTTT
CAWNRGGDQPQHF
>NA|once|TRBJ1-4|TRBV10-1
TGCGCCAGCAGTGCGGAGAGGGCCCTAGGGGAAAAACTGTTTTTT
CASSAERALGEKLFF
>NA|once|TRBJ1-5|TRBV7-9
TGTGCCAGCAGCAATGAGGGCAATCAGCCCCAGCATTTT
CASSNEGNQPQHF
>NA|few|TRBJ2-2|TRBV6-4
TGTGCCAGCAGTGACTCGAGCACTACCGGGGAGCTGTTTTTT
CASSDSSTTGELFF
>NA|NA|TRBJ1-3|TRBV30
TGTGCCTGGGGGTCAGGAAACACCATATATTTT
CAWGSGNTIYF
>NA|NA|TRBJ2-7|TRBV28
TGTGCCAGCAGTTACAGTACCCAGACAGCCCCATTATTC
CASSYSTQTAPLF
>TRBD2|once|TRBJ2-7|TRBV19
TGTGCCAGTAGTATAGTGCGCGGGGGGTCCTACGAGCAGTACTTC
CASSIVRGGSYEQYF
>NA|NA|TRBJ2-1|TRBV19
TGTGCCAGTAGTATTTGGTATAGCTCCTACAATGAGCAGTTCTTC
CASSIWYSSYNEQFF
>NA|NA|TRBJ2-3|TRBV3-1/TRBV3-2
TGTGCCAGCAGCCAAGCTCAAGCAGGCCTCACCACAGATACGCAGTATTTT
CASSQAQAGLTTDTQYF
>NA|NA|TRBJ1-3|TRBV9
TGTGCCAGCAGCCATCAGGGTAGCTCTGGAAACACCATATATTTT
CASSHQGSSGNTIYF
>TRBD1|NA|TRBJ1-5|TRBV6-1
TGTGCCAGCAGTGAACAGGGGGCGGTTAGCAATCAGCCCCAGCATTTT
CASSEQGAVSNQPQHF
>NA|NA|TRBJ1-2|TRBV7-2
TGTGCCAGCAGCCCGGGTGGAGAGACTAACTATGGCTACACCTTC
CASSPGGETNYGYTF
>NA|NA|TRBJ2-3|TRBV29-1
TGCAGCGTTGATCTGGGGCGCGAGACGCAGTATTTT
CSVDLGRETQYF
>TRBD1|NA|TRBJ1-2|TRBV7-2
TGTGCCAGCAGTTTAGCCCGGGACAGTTATGGCTACACCTTC
CASSLARDSYGYTF
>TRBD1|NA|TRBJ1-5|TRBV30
TGTGCCTGGAGTGTACAGGGGGATCAGCCCCAGCATTTT
CAWSVQGDQPQHF
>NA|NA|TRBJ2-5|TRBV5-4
TGTGCCAGCACTCCTAGGACCGCTGGGGGAGGGACCCAGTACTTC
CASTPRTAGGGTQYF